The rows below give T cell receptor beta chains drawn from one sample of a study of blood T cell repertoires in COVID-19. Clones were sequenced by immunoSEQ multiplex PCR, and TCRdb holds only the in-frame ones, with some missing. Of tens of thousands of clones detected, approximately 84% appear once; the ten largest clones hold 2.5%. The sequenced material came from peripheral blood. These receptors came from a man aged 45-65 years with acute or convalescent COVID-19. CDR3s include the opening cysteine and the closing phenylalanine or tryptophan. D genes are given only for firm matches. The listing skips clone size in some rows; elsewhere it reads once, few, many or a size class.

D	J	V	size	length	DNA	CDR3
TRBD2	TRBJ2-1	TRBV2	.	13	TGTGCCAGGGGACTAGCGGGGGTAAATGAGCAGTTCTTC	CARGLAGVNEQFF
.	TRBJ1-4	TRBV19	.	15	TGTGCCAGTAGCACTCCGGGGGGCGCAGATGAAAAACTGTTTTTT	CASSTPGGADEKLFF
TRBD2	TRBJ2-1	TRBV11-2	.	16	TGTGCCAGCAGCTTTTGGCGGGGGGGCCTTGACAATGAGCAGTTCTTC	CASSFWRGGLDNEQFF
TRBD2	TRBJ2-2	TRBV4-1	.	18	TGCGCCAGCAGCCGGACGGCGGGAGGGAGAGGAGACACCGGGGAGCTGTTTTTT	CASSRTAGGRGDTGELFF
.	TRBJ1-1	TRBV15	.	13	TGTGCCACCAGTATGGGACACGGCGGTGAAGCTTTCTTT	CATSMGHGGEAFF
.	TRBJ1-5	TRBV28	.	12	TGTGCCAGCAGTCTCACTCGGACATTCCAGCATTTT	CASSLTRTFQHF
.	TRBJ1-1	TRBV9	.	16	TGTGCCAGCAGCGTAATCCTCAGGTTCCCGAACACTGAAGCTTTCTTT	CASSVILRFPNTEAFF
.	TRBJ2-4	TRBV28	.	16	TGTGCCAGCAGCCTCGACAGACTTCTAGCCAAAAACATTCAGTACTTC	CASSLDRLLAKNIQYF
TRBD2	TRBJ2-2	TRBV19	.	17	TGTGCCAGTAGTGTCCTCCTACTAGCGTCTAACACCGGGGAGCTGTTTTTT	CASSVLLLASNTGELFF
.	TRBJ1-1	TRBV3-1/TRBV3-2	.	14	TGTGCCAGCAGCCCCACCAGGGGGAACACTGAAGCTTTCTTT	CASSPTRGNTEAFF
.	TRBJ1-5	TRBV28	few	16	TGTGCCAGCAGTTTGGGCGTTGGGGGGGGCGGTCAGCCCCAGCATTTT	CASSLGVGGGGQPQHF
.	TRBJ1-6	TRBV7-8	.	15	TGTGCCAGCAGCTGGCGACAGGACTATAATTCACCCCTCCACTTT	CASSWRQDYNSPLHF
.	TRBJ1-5	TRBV10-2	.	13	TGCGCCAGCAGTTTCGGGGGTCATCAGCCCCAGCATTTT	CASSFGGHQPQHF
.	TRBJ2-7	TRBV5-1	.	15	TGCGCCAGCAGCTTGGCCTCAGGAGCGGAGTACGAGCAGTACTTC	CASSLASGAEYEQYF
.	TRBJ2-7	TRBV7-9	.	14	TGTGCCAGCAGCTTAGAAGGGGCAGGATACGAGCAGTACTTC	CASSLEGAGYEQYF
TRBD1	TRBJ1-1	TRBV19	.	12	TGTGCCAGTAGTGCTGACAGGGCTGAAGCTTTCTTT	CASSADRAEAFF
.	TRBJ2-7	TRBV20-1	few	11	TGCAGTGCTAGAGACAGCTACGAGCAGTACTTC	CSARDSYEQYF
.	TRBJ2-7	TRBV28	.	14	TGTGCCAGCAAAGGACCGGGACACTCCTACGAGCAGTACTTC	CASKGPGHSYEQYF
TRBD2	TRBJ2-5	TRBV28	.	17	TGTGCCAGCAGTTCCGCTTGGACTAGCGGGAAAGAAGAGACCCAGTACTTC	CASSSAWTSGKEETQYF
TRBD1	TRBJ1-1	TRBV6-5	.	15	TGTGCCAGCAGCCGACAAGGACAGGGGTCCACTGAAGCTTTCTTT	CASSRQGQGSTEAFF
.	TRBJ1-3	TRBV10-3	.	15	TGTGCCATCAGTGATGGGCAGGACTCTGGAAACACCATATATTTT	CAISDGQDSGNTIYF
TRBD1	TRBJ1-2	TRBV7-2	.	12	TGTGCCAGCAGCCGGGACAGGGGGGGCTACACCTTC	CASSRDRGGYTF
.	TRBJ1-6	TRBV7-8	.	15	TGTGCCAGCAGCGTAAACAGGGAAAATAATTCACCCCTCCACTTT	CASSVNRENNSPLHF
.	TRBJ1-4	TRBV30	.	14	TGTGCCTGGAGTGTAGAGGAAACTAATGAAAAACTGTTTTTT	CAWSVEETNEKLFF
.	TRBJ2-3	TRBV11-2	.	16	TGTGCCAGCAGCTTAGAGGGGGGGGCCGTTACAGATACGCAGTATTTT	CASSLEGGAVTDTQYF
.	TRBJ2-7	TRBV7-2	.	15	TGTGCCAGCAGCTTAGATCTCGCGAGCTCCTACGAGCAGTACTTC	CASSLDLASSYEQYF
TRBD1	TRBJ2-2	TRBV12-5	.	19	TGTGCTAGTGGTTTGCCTCTATCCGGGACAGGGCCGTACACCGGGGAGCTGTTTTTT	CASGLPLSGTGPYTGELFF